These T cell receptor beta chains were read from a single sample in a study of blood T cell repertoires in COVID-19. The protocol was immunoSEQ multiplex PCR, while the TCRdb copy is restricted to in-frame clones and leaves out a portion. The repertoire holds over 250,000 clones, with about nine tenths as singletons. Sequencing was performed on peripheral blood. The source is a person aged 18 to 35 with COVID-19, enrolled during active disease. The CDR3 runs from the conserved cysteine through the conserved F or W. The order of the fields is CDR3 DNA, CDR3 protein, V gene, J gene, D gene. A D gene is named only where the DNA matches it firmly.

DNA: TGTGCCAGCAGTTACGGTGCGGGAGGACTCCCCAATGAGCAGTTCTTC
CDR3: CASSYGAGGLPNEQFF
V: TRBV6-5
J: TRBJ2-1
D: TRBD2

DNA: TGTGCCAGCGAGGTGGGAGCCCACGAGCAGTACTTC
CDR3: CASEVGAHEQYF
V: TRBV2
J: TRBJ2-7
D: -

DNA: TGTGCCAGCAGCGTAGACAGGGGTTCCTACAATGAGCAGTTCTTC
CDR3: CASSVDRGSYNEQFF
V: TRBV9
J: TRBJ2-1
D: TRBD1

DNA: TGTGCCAGCAGTGAAGGATTGCGGGAATCGAACACTGAAGCTTTCTTT
CDR3: CASSEGLRESNTEAFF
V: TRBV6-1
J: TRBJ1-1
D: -

DNA: TGTGCCAGCTCACCACTGGGACAGGGATATTACAATGAGCAGTTCTTC
CDR3: CASSPLGQGYYNEQFF
V: TRBV18
J: TRBJ2-1
D: TRBD1

DNA: TGTGCCAGCTCGGTGTCCATGAACACTGAAGCTTTCTTT
CDR3: CASSVSMNTEAFF
V: TRBV6-5
J: TRBJ1-1
D: -

DNA: TGCGCCAGCAGCTCACAGGGGGCGTTCACTGAAGCTTTCTTT
CDR3: CASSSQGAFTEAFF
V: TRBV5-1
J: TRBJ1-1
D: TRBD1

DNA: TGCGCCAGCAGCTTGGGCGGACAGGGTAATCAGCCCCAGCATTTT
CDR3: CASSLGGQGNQPQHF
V: TRBV5-1
J: TRBJ1-5
D: TRBD1

DNA: TGCGCCAGCAGCTTGGCGGGGGGAAATCAGCCCCAGCATTTT
CDR3: CASSLAGGNQPQHF
V: TRBV5-1
J: TRBJ1-5
D: -

DNA: TGTGCCAGCAGCCCCGTGGGGGCGGGGGACAATGAGCAGTTCTTC
CDR3: CASSPVGAGDNEQFF
V: TRBV11-2
J: TRBJ2-1
D: -

DNA: TGTGCCAGCAGCCGTGGACTCAACTACAATGAGCAGTTCTTC
CDR3: CASSRGLNYNEQFF
V: TRBV3-1/TRBV3-2
J: TRBJ2-1
D: -

DNA: TGTGCCACCAACTACGGACAGGACACTGAAGCTTTCTTT
CDR3: CATNYGQDTEAFF
V: TRBV10-3
J: TRBJ1-1
D: TRBD1

DNA: TGTGCCAGCAGTTTCGAATTGGGGGGAACAGATACGCAGTATTTT
CDR3: CASSFELGGTDTQYF
V: TRBV27
J: TRBJ2-3
D: -

DNA: TGCAGCGTTGATGATCCGGGACAGGGTAGGGACGAGCAGTACTTC
CDR3: CSVDDPGQGRDEQYF
V: TRBV29-1
J: TRBJ2-7
D: TRBD1

DNA: TGTGCCAGCAGCTTGAGACTGATCTATAATTCACCCCTCCACTTT
CDR3: CASSLRLIYNSPLHF
V: TRBV5-8
J: TRBJ1-6
D: -

DNA: TGTGCCAGCAGCAACGGCGGGGGCGAGCAGTTCTTC
CDR3: CASSNGGGEQFF
V: TRBV7-3
J: TRBJ2-1
D: -

DNA: TGTGCCAGCAGCCAAGGTTGGCTAGCGGTCACCGGGGAGCTGTTTTTT
CDR3: CASSQGWLAVTGELFF
V: TRBV3-1/TRBV3-2
J: TRBJ2-2
D: TRBD2

DNA: TGTGCCAGCAGCGTAGCTGCTAGCGGAGGGGTATACGAGCAGTACTTC
CDR3: CASSVAASGGVYEQYF
V: TRBV9
J: TRBJ2-7
D: TRBD2